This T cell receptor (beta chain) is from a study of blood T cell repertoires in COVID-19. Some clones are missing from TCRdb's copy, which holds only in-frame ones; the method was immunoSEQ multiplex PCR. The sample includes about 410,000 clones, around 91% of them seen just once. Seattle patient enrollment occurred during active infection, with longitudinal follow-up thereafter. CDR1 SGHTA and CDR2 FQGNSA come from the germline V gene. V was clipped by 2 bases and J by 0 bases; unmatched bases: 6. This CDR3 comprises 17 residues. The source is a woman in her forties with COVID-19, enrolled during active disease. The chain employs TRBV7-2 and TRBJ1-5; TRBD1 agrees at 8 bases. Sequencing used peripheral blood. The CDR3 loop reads CASSLRTGTGSNQPQHF. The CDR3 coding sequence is TGTGCCAGCAGCTTAAGGACAGGGACTGGTAGCAATCAGCCCCAGCATTTT.